This T cell receptor beta chain was sequenced for a study of CD8+ T cells in alopecia areata. Points from the study as a whole: Resident alphabeta T-cell populations of normal skin are likewise subject to sequencing in scalp samples. In lesional scalp, particularly from alopecia totalis/universalis, clonality was higher than in normal scalp. Mice gave a clearer picture of TCR sharing than patients did, possibly for HLA-related reasons.

Concerning this clone: What it binds is unknown.

Extraction and reverse transcription of RNA yielded cDNA as the sequencing template. Data came from immunoSEQ multiplex PCR; TCRdb stores just in-frame clones and leaves some out. The table lists approximately 150,000 clones, roughly 60% of them singletons. Germline trimming cut 5 bases from V and 5 bases from J; bases unmatched to any gene: 11. This CDR3 has 15 residues. CDR1 is SGHAT, CDR2 FQNNGV, per germline. Starting from PBMCs, sorting isolated CD4+ and CD8+ T cells. This sequence joins TRBV11-2 and TRBJ2-5; 7 nucleotides agree with TRBD1. The specimen sequenced was CD8+ T cells sorted from blood. The clonotype originates from a human donor in good health. The CDR3: CASSPLDRIWETQYF. CDR3 sequence (DNA): TGTGCCAGCAGCCCCCTGGACAGGATCTGGGAGACCCAGTACTTC.